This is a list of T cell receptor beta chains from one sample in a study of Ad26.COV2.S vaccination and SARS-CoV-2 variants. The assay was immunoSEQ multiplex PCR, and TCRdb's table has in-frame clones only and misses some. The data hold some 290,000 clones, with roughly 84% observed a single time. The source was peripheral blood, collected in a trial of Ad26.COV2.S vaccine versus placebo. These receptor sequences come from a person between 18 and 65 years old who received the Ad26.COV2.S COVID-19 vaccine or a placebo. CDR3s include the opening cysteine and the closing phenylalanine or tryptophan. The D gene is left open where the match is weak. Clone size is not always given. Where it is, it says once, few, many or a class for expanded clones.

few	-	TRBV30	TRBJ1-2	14	CAWSWAGWNYGYTF	TGTGCCTGGTCCTGGGCAGGTTGGAACTATGGCTACACCTTC
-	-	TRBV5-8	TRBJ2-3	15	CASSFPGMSTDTQYF	TGTGCCAGCAGCTTTCCGGGTATGAGCACAGATACGCAGTATTTT
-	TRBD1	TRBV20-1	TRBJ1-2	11	CSARDRGGYTF	TGCAGTGCCCGGGACAGGGGTGGCTACACCTTC
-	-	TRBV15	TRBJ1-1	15	CATSREGNPEAEAFF	TGTGCCACCAGCAGAGAGGGGAACCCCGAGGCTGAAGCTTTCTTT
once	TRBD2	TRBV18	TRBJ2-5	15	CASSEVAGNQETQYF	TGTGCCAGCTCAGAAGTAGCGGGGAATCAAGAGACCCAGTACTTC
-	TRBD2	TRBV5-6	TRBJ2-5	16	CASSRRLAGGQETQYF	TGTGCCAGCAGCCGCAGACTAGCGGGGGGGCAAGAGACCCAGTACTTC
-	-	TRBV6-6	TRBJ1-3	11	CASRGGNTIYF	TGTGCCAGCAGGGGGGGAAACACCATATATTTT
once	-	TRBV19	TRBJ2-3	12	CASSFGTDTQYF	TGTGCCAGTAGTTTCGGCACAGATACGCAGTATTTT
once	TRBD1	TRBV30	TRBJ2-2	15	CAWSRGQRNTGELFF	TGTGCCTGGAGCAGGGGACAGAGGAACACCGGGGAGCTGTTTTTT
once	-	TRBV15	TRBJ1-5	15	CATSRGDISNQPQHF	TGTGCCACCAGCAGAGGGGACATTAGCAATCAGCCCCAGCATTTT
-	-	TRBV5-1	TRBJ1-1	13	CASSLGGVAEAFF	TGCGCCAGCAGCTTGGGAGGGGTGGCTGAAGCTTTCTTT
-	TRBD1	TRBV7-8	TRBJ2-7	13	CASSFPGQGALYF	TGTGCCAGCAGCTTTCCTGGACAGGGGGCTCTGTACTTC
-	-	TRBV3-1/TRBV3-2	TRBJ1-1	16	CASTQAYLGQGNRAFF	TGTGCCAGCACCCAAGCATATCTGGGGCAGGGTAACCGAGCTTTCTTT
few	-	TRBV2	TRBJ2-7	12	CASSTGPYEQYF	TGTGCCAGCAGTACAGGGCCCTACGAGCAGTACTTC
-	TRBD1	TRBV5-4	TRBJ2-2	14	CASSPTGATGELFF	TGTGCCAGCAGCCCGACAGGGGCCACCGGGGAGCTGTTTTTT
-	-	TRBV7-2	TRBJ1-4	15	CASSSGPEPNEKLFF	TGTGCCAGCAGCTCAGGACCAGAACCTAATGAAAAACTGTTTTTT
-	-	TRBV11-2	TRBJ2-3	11	CASSSGLTQYF	TGTGCCAGCAGCTCAGGGTTGACGCAGTATTTT
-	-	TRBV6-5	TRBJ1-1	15	CASSSQGLMNTEAFF	TGTGCCAGCAGTTCTCAGGGGCTTATGAACACTGAAGCTTTCTTT
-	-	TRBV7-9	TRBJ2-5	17	CASNKYPTRDTQETQYF	TGTGCCAGCAACAAATATCCGACTCGGGACACCCAAGAGACCCAGTACTTC
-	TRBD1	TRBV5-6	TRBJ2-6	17	CASTDRGERAGANVLTF	TGTGCCAGCACCGACAGGGGCGAAAGGGCTGGGGCCAACGTCCTGACTTTC
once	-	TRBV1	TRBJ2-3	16	CTSSQVLPGYADTQYF	TGCACCAGCAGCCAAGTCCTTCCGGGTTACGCAGATACGCAGTATTTT
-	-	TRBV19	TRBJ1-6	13	CASSETYNSPLHF	TGTGCCAGTAGTGAGACCTATAATTCACCCCTCCACTTT
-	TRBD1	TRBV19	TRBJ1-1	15	CAIRELGQGNTEAFF	TGTGCCATCCGGGAACTTGGACAGGGGAACACTGAAGCTTTCTTT
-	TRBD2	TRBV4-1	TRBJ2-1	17	CASSQGSSGGAYNEQFF	TGCGCCAGCAGCCAAGGATCTAGCGGGGGGGCCTACAATGAGCAGTTCTTC
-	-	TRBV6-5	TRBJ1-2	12	CASSKGYYGYTF	TGTGCCAGCAGCAAGGGGTACTATGGCTACACCTTC
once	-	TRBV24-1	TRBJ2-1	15	CATSQGPLVYNEQFF	TGTGCCACCAGTCAAGGCCCCCTAGTTTACAATGAGCAGTTCTTC
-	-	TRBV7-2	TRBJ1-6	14	CASSLERAASPLHF	TGTGCCAGCAGCTTAGAGAGGGCAGCCTCACCCCTCCACTTT
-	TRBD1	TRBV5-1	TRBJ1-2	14	CASSLVGQGDGYTF	TGCGCCAGCAGCTTGGTGGGACAGGGGGATGGCTACACCTTC
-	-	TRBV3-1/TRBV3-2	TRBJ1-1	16	CASSSQGTAGGTEAFF	TGTGCCAGCAGCAGCCAAGGGACGGCAGGAGGGACTGAAGCTTTCTTT
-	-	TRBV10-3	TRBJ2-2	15	CAISDRDKRTGELFF	TGTGCCATCAGTGACCGGGACAAGAGAACCGGGGAGCTGTTTTTT
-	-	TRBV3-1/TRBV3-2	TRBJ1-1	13	CASSPMSYSEAFF	TGTGCCAGCAGCCCGATGAGCTACAGTGAAGCTTTCTTT
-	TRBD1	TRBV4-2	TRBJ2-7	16	CASSQDARQGDYEQYF	TGTGCCAGCAGCCAAGATGCAAGGCAGGGGGACTACGAGCAGTACTTC
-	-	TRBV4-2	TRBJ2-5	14	CASSQVPQQETQYF	TGTGCCAGCAGCCAAGTCCCCCAGCAAGAGACCCAGTACTTC
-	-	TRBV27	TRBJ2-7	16	CASSGRQGLQSYEQYF	TGTGCCAGCAGTGGCCGTCAGGGTCTCCAGTCCTACGAGCAGTACTTC
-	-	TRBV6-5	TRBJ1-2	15	CASSYDGTSYYGYTF	TGTGCCAGCAGTTACGACGGGACATCATACTATGGCTACACCTTC
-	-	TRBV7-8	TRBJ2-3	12	CASSPPLRPQYF	TGTGCCAGCAGCCCTCCCTTGAGGCCGCAGTATTTT
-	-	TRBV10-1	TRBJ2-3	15	CAGARDSISLGTQYF	TGCGCCGGTGCGCGGGACAGCATTTCATTGGGTACGCAGTATTTT
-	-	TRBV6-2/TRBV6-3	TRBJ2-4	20	CASSYSNRGSRFLAKNIQYF	TGTGCCAGCAGTTACTCGAATCGGGGGTCGAGATTCCTAGCCAAAAACATTCAGTACTTC
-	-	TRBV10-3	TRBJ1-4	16	CAISAKAPGANEKLFF	TGTGCCATCAGTGCAAAGGCCCCAGGAGCCAATGAAAAACTGTTTTTT
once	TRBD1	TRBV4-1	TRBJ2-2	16	CASSQEGTGYTGELFF	TGCGCCAGCAGCCAAGAGGGGACAGGGTACACCGGGGAGCTGTTTTTT
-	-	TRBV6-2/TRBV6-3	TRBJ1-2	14	CASSNPGANYGYTF	TGTGCCAGCAGTAATCCCGGGGCAAACTATGGCTACACCTTC
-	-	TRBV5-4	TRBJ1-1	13	CASSPLQGLEAFF	TGTGCCAGCAGTCCCCTCCAGGGTCTCGAAGCTTTCTTT
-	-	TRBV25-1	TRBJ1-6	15	CASASSSSYNSPLHF	TGTGCCAGCGCCAGTTCGAGCTCCTATAATTCACCCCTCCACTTT
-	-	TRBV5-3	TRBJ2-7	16	CARSSPIRGPTYEQYF	TGTGCCAGAAGTTCCCCCATCCGGGGGCCCACCTACGAGCAGTACTTC
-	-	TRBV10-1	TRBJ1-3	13	CASSEDIGNTIYF	TGCGCCAGCAGTGAGGATATAGGAAACACCATATATTTT
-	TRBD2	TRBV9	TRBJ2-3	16	CASSVRIAGGADTQYF	TGTGCCAGCAGCGTAAGAATAGCGGGGGGCGCAGATACGCAGTATTTT
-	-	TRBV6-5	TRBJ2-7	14	CASSQQGFINEQYF	TGTGCCAGCAGCCAACAGGGTTTTATCAACGAGCAGTACTTC
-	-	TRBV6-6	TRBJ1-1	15	CASSSQGEGSTEAFF	TGTGCCAGCAGTTCCCAGGGAGAGGGGAGCACTGAAGCTTTCTTT
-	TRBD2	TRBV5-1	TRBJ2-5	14	CASSLAGGQETQYF	TGCGCCAGCAGCTTAGCGGGGGGGCAGGAGACCCAGTACTTC
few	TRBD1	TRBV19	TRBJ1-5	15	CASSITGGKKQPQHF	TGTGCCAGTAGTATCACAGGGGGGAAGAAACAGCCCCAGCATTTT
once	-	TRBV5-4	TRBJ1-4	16	CASSLASVPRSEKLFF	TGTGCCAGCAGCTTGGCCTCCGTCCCCCGGAGTGAAAAACTGTTTTTT
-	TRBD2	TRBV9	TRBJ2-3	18	CASSSAGGLAAITDTQYF	TGTGCCAGCAGCTCCGCTGGGGGACTAGCGGCGATCACAGATACGCAGTATTTT
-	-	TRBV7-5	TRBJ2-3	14	CVRSLMPGRDTQYF	TGTGTCAGAAGCTTAATGCCAGGGCGAGATACGCAGTATTTT
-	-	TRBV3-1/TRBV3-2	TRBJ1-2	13	CASSPRGNYGYTF	TGTGCCAGCAGTCCTCGGGGGAACTATGGCTACACCTTC
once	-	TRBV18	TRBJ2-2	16	CASSPAGLFPSGELFF	TGTGCCAGCTCACCAGCGGGACTTTTTCCGTCCGGGGAGCTGTTTTTT
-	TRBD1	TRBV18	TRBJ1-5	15	CASSQAGGTNQPQHF	TGTGCCAGCTCACAGGCAGGGGGCACCAATCAGCCCCAGCATTTT
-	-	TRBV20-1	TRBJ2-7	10	CSARIGEQYF	TGCAGTGCTAGGATCGGCGAGCAGTACTTC